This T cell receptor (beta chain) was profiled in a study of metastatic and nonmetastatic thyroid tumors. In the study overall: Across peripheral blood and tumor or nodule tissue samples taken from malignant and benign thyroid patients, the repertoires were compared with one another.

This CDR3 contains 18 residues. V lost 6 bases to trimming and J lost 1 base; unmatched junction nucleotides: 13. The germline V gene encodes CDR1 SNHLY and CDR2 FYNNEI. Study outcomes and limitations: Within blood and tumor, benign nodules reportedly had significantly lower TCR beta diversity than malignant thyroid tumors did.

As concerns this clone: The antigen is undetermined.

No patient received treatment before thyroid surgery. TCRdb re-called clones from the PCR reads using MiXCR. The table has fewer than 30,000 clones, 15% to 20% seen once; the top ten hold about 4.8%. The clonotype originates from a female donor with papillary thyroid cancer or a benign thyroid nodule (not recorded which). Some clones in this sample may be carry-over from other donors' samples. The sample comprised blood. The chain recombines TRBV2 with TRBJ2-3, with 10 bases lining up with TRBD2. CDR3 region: CASSPDPGLAGGTDTQYF. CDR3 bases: TGTGCCAGCAGCCCCGATCCAGGGCTAGCGGGGGGCACAGATACGCAGTATTTT.